The clone carrying this T cell receptor beta chain appeared a few times. What it binds is not known. Primers used in a second PCR of about 6 to 11 cycles were a sample-barcoded 5' primer and a J-beta primer mix. TCRdb itself ran the 5' RACE reads through MiXCR, one entry per CDR3 protein. The data contain 780,000 or so distinct CDR3 sequences, 25% of them singletons. This sample stems from a study of blood T cells in healthy people across ages. General study results and limits: Naive T cell percentage showed a strong correlation with TCR beta diversity.

CDR3 length: 13 amino acids. Trimming removed 7 bases at V and 7 bases at J, with 14 bases between. These data were likewise used in another study, on T cells of mothers and their children.

The source is a boy between 10 and 17 years old in good health. The rearrangement joins TRBV12-3 or TRBV12-4 to TRBJ2-4; a possible D gene is TRBD2 (6 bases). Sequences were obtained from blood. The CDR3: CASTYTGENIQYF. The CDR3 DNA follows: TGTGCCAGCACCTACACGGGGGAGAACATTCAGTACTTC.